One and the same sample provided the 6 T cell receptor beta chains below, sequenced in a study of molecular identifiers for immune sequencing clone quantification (dated by TCRdb to 2017 to 2018). Library preparation was by PCR. The reads were generated on a NextSeq 500. The public reads were reprocessed in TCRdb via fastp at Q25 and MiXCR, keeping in-frame beta chains. Under each unique CDR3 protein, matching rows form one entry showing the most common genes and DNA. The sample table lists about half a million distinct CDR3 sequences, about 26% of them with a count of one. The biggest ten clones account for approximately 0.76% of the sample. Source material: naive CD8+ T cells from blood, with Jurkat cell RNA spiked in. The cell subset or site label, read with the paper, signifies: FACS-sorted CD8+CD4-CCR7+CD45RA+ naive T cells. Receptors were obtained from a human donor in good health. Some libraries in this study had Jurkat cell RNA spiked in.

This clonotype was counted many times. Here the CDR3 reads CASSLSGSGELFF. The CDR3 DNA is TGTGCCAGCAGCTTGTCCGGGTCCGGGGAGCTGTTTTTT. This sequence joins TRBV5-4 and TRBJ2-2; D gene ambiguous. The CDR3 has 13 residues. Trimming left V 1 base short and J 6 bases short, with 7 bases between. Germline assignment: CDR1 SGHNT and CDR2 YYREEE (reference sequence).

Ten or more counts support this clonotype. The V gene is TRBV6-2 or TRBV6-3, the J gene TRBJ1-1; D is undetermined. With 4 bases removed from V and 7 bases from J, the gap between germline ends came to 10 bases. Germline values: CDR1 MNHEY, CDR2 SVGEGT. CDR3 length: 12 amino acids. The CDR3: CASSFSLLEAFF. The CDR3 DNA sequence: TGTGCCAGCAGTTTTAGTCTTCTTGAAGCTTTCTTT.

There are many counts of this clonotype. This chain uses TRBV30 with TRBJ2-7; TRBD1 matches 9 bases. After removal of 0 bases from V and 4 bases from J, the junction contained 1 base not matched to a gene. The CDR3 contains 13 residues. In germline, CDR1 is GTSNPN, CDR2 SVGIG (reference sequence). CDR3 protein: CAWSVGTGYEQYF. CDR3 DNA: TGTGCCTGGAGTGTCGGGACAGGGTACGAGCAGTACTTC.

This clonotype has just a few counts. V gene TRBV30 combines with J gene TRBJ2-7; D tentatively reads TRBD1 or TRBD2 (5 bases each). The V end lost 5 bases, the J end lost 5 bases, and 13 bases lay between the germline ends. Germline-derived CDR1 and CDR2 are GTSNPN and SVGIG (reference sequence). This CDR3 is built from 12 residues. The CDR3, as DNA: TGTGCCTGGGGGGCGGTCGGGAACGAGCAGTACTTC. It is translated as CAWGAVGNEQYF.

The rearrangement links TRBV6-5 to TRBJ1-5; D is unclear. CDR3 length: 16 amino acids. Trimming shortened V by 4 bases and J by 5 bases, and 18 bases separated the two germline ends. The germline CDR1 and CDR2 sequences are MNHEY and SVGAGI. CDR3 in DNA: TGTGCCAGCAGTTTACTCCCGGGGATGGGCGATCAGCCCCAGCATTTT. Encoded protein: CASSLLPGMGDQPQHF.

This chain joins TRBV20-1 and TRBJ2-5, with 13 bases lining up with TRBD2. CDR3 size: 14 residues. The trim removed 1 base at V and 4 bases at J, leaving 0 bases unmatched. Germline CDR1 and CDR2: DFQATT and SNEGSKA (reference sequence). The CDR3 loop is CSARGLAGGETQYF. CDR3 DNA sequence: TGCAGTGCTAGAGGACTAGCGGGGGGAGAGACCCAGTACTTC.